Each of the 23 T cell receptor beta chains below was sequenced from the same sample in a study of T cell responses to AZD1222 COVID-19 vaccine (dated by TCRdb to the early 2020s). Library prep was done by the immunoSEQ multiplex PCR assay. The immuneACCESS repertoire file appears here via TCRdb, limited to in-frame rearrangements. These files lack a portion of the clones; in checked studies, under half of the deficit traces to unresolved V genes, and the cause of the others is not known. Present in this sample are 15,000 to 20,000 clones, over 60% of which were seen just once. The ten largest account for about 14% of the sample. What the time point label conveys for this sample: about 28 days (+/-7) after the second vaccine dose. This material consisted of peripheral blood, taken 28 days after the second AZD1222 dose. The receptors come from an adult who received the AZD1222 COVID-19 vaccine.

The J gene is TRBJ1-5, the V gene TRBV28, with D unresolved. Trimming stripped 3 bases from V and 0 bases from J, with 9 bases between. Looked up from germline, CDR1 is MDHEN and CDR2 is SYDVKM. The CDR3 sequence is 15 residues long. The CDR3 bases are TGTGCCAGCAGTTTGGAAGGATATAGCAATCAGCCCCAGCATTTT. Protein product: CASSLEGYSNQPQHF.

This clone was recorded only once. The chain recombines TRBV12-3 or TRBV12-4 with TRBJ2-1, with 7 positions matching TRBD2. After removal of 7 bases from V and 9 bases from J, the junction contained 9 bases not matched to a gene. The CDR3 is 13 residues long. The CDR3 nucleotides are TGTGCCAGCACCTCCTGGGAGGGATCTGAGCAGTTCTTC. Encoded protein: CASTSWEGSEQFF.

The chain joins TRBV28 to TRBJ1-5; D is unclear. V lost 10 bases to trimming and J lost 6 bases, with 16 bases between them. The CDR3 covers 13 residues. Germline CDR1 and CDR2: MDHEN and SYDVKM. In nucleotides, the CDR3 is TGTGCCACCTGCCGGACGGACTTTCAGCCCCAGCATTTT. It specifies CATCRTDFQPQHF.

The chain recombines TRBV13 with TRBJ1-4; no definite D call. Trimming removed 0 bases at V and 5 bases at J, with 7 bases between. The CDR3 sequence is 14 residues long. The germline gives CDR1 PRHDT, CDR2 FYEKMQ (reference sequence). The CDR3 DNA follows: TGTGCCAGCAGCTTAGGTTCGCTAAATGAAAAACTGTTTTTT. It encodes CASSLGSLNEKLFF.

This rearrangement joins TRBV19 to TRBJ2-5; 9 bases are a match to TRBD1. Looked up from germline, CDR1 is LNHDA and CDR2 is SQIVND (reference sequence). The length of the CDR3 is 14 residues. The V gene end was trimmed by 5 bases and the J gene end by 4 bases; junction bases not matched to a gene: 5. The CDR3 protein is CASSSTGGGETQYF. The CDR3 DNA is TGTGCCAGTAGTTCCACAGGGGGCGGAGAGACCCAGTACTTC. The whole variable domain, remainder taken from reference TRBV19 and TRBJ2-5, is DGGITQSPKYLFRKEGQNVTLSCEQNLNHDAMYWYRQDPGQGLRLIYYSQIVNDFQKGDIAEGYSVSREKKESFPLTVTSAQKNPTAFYLCASSSTGGGETQYFGPGTRLLVL.

The chain carries TRBV18 and TRBJ1-4, with D uncertain. Per germline, CDR1 KGHSH and CDR2 LQKENI. The germline V and J ends were trimmed by 5 bases and 7 bases, with 8 bases remaining between them. The CDR3 spans 12 residues. The CDR3 DNA follows: TGTGCCAGCTCAACTACGAGTGAAAAACTGTTTTTT. Amino acids: CASSTTSEKLFF.

The chain carries TRBV9 and TRBJ1-3; no definite D call. Germline assignment: CDR1 SGDLS and CDR2 YYNGEE. The CDR3 is made up of 13 amino acids. Between the trimmed V and J ends, which lost 0 bases and 5 bases, there was a span of 6 bases. The CDR3 nucleotides are TGTGCCAGCAGCGTAGAAGAGAGAAACACCATATATTTT. This codes for CASSVEERNTIYF.

In the case of this clone: One end of the junction fails to match germline, which may point to a read error. The rearrangement uses TRBV7-7 and TRBJ1-3, with D hard to call. Germline V CDR1 and CDR2: SSHAT, FNYEAQ (reference sequence). This CDR3 is 14 amino acids long. The CDR3 loop reads CASSLEASGNTIYF. CDR3 sequence (DNA): TGTGCTAGCAGCTTGGAAGCCTCTGGAAACACCATATATTTT.

This clone showed up just a few times. The genes are TRBV18 and TRBJ2-7, with D perhaps given as TRBD1 or TRBD2 (5 bases each). Per the germline V gene, CDR1 is KGHSH and CDR2 is LQKENI. V was clipped by 4 bases and J by 6 bases, with 13 bases between them. The CDR3 is made up of 13 amino acids. The CDR3 here is CASSRDRAAEQYF. The CDR3 DNA is TGTGCCAGCTCACGGGACCGGGCCGCCGAGCAGTACTTC.

The chain joins TRBV4-1 to TRBJ1-6, with a possible D match to TRBD1 (6 bases). This CDR3 region has 14 residues. CDR1 MGHRA and CDR2 YSYEKL come from the germline V gene. V was shortened by 0 bases and J by 7 bases, with 7 bases between the two germline ends. CDR3 DNA sequence: TGCGCCAGCAGCCAAGAAGGGGGGAATTCACCCCTCCACTTT. Its translation is CASSQEGGNSPLHF.

V usage is TRBV7-9 and J usage is TRBJ2-1; D is undetermined. CDR3 length: 12 residues. The V and J ends lost 2 bases and 10 bases respectively, with 9 bases between them. The germline CDR1 and CDR2 sequences are SEHNR and FQNEAQ (reference sequence). CDR3 residues: CASSLRSAEQFF. CDR3 DNA sequence: TGTGCCAGCAGCTTACGGTCCGCCGAGCAGTTCTTC. Using reference TRBV7-9 and TRBJ2-1 for the parts outside the CDR3, the full variable domain is DTGVSQNPRHKITKRGQNVTFRCDPISEHNRLYWYRQTLGQGPEFLTYFQNEAQLEKSRLLSDRFSAERPKGSFSTLEIQRTEQGDSAMYLCASSLRSAEQFFGPGTRLTVL.

J is TRBJ2-7 and V is TRBV14, with TRBD2 identical over 10 bases. V lost 2 bases, J lost 1 base, and 2 bases stayed unmatched. The germline V gene has CDR1 SGHDN and CDR2 FVKESK. There are 15 residues in the CDR3. CDR3 sequence: CASSQLAGVSYEQYF. The CDR3 nucleotides read TGTGCCAGCAGCCAACTAGCGGGGGTTTCCTACGAGCAGTACTTC.

This chain connects TRBV27 to TRBJ2-1; D is ambiguous. The CDR3 is 15 residues long. Trimming left V 3 bases short and J 4 bases short, with 13 bases between. The germline gives CDR1 MNHEY, CDR2 SMNVEV (reference sequence). The CDR3, as DNA: TGTGCCAGCAGTTTCTTTGAAGGTGAATACAATGAGCAGTTCTTC. Protein product: CASSFFEGEYNEQFF.

The genes are TRBV2 and TRBJ2-7; D is perhaps TRBD1 or TRBD2 (7 bases each). V lost 3 bases to trimming and J lost 4 bases, with 13 bases between them. This CDR3 has 14 amino acids. CDR1 SNHLY and CDR2 FYNNEI come from the germline V gene. The CDR3 here is CASSEGGGGYEQYF. CDR3 DNA sequence: TGTGCCAGCAGTGAGGGAGGGGGCGGTTACGAGCAGTACTTC. Variable domain in full (rest from reference TRBV2 and TRBJ2-7): EPEVTQTPSHQVTQMGQEVILRCVPISNHLYFYWYRQILGQKVEFLVSFYNNEISEKSEIFDDQFSVERPDGSNFTLKIRSTKLEDSAMYFCASSEGGGGYEQYFGPGTRLTVT.

The CDR3 region has the DNA TGTGCCAGCAGACGGACCAGCACAGATACGCAGTATTTT. This translates into CASRRTSTDTQYF. V gene TRBV27 combines with J gene TRBJ2-3; D gene ambiguous. Per germline, CDR1 MNHEY and CDR2 SMNVEV (reference sequence). The V end lost 6 bases, the J end lost 0 bases, and 7 bases lay between the germline ends. The CDR3 runs 13 residues.

This clone has more than one count but fewer than ten. The J gene is TRBJ2-5, the V gene TRBV7-2; 7 bases align to TRBD2. J was trimmed by 3 bases and V by 6 bases; bases with no gene match: 4. This CDR3 contains 13 residues. In germline, CDR1 is SGHTA, CDR2 FQGNSA. CDR3 sequence: CASSRGEEETQYF. CDR3 DNA: TGTGCCAGCAGTCGGGGGGAAGAAGAGACCCAGTACTTC.

The chain links TRBV25-1 to TRBJ1-1; D possibly corresponds to TRBD1 (6 bases). Per the germline V gene, CDR1 is MGHDK and CDR2 is SYGVNS. With 8 bases removed from V and 4 bases from J, the gap between germline ends came to 14 bases. The CDR3 covers 13 residues. The CDR3 spells CASRRGYVTEAFF. The CDR3 coding sequence is TGTGCCAGCCGGAGGGGGTATGTCACTGAAGCTTTCTTT.

This chain joins TRBV10-2 and TRBJ1-2; D is undetermined. Germline CDR1 is WSHSY and CDR2 is SAAADI. V was clipped by 3 bases and J by 7 bases, with 9 bases between them. The CDR3 is 12 residues long. The CDR3 region has the DNA TGCGCCAGCAGTGATCCGGAGGGTGGCTACACCTTC. Amino acid sequence: CASSDPEGGYTF.

The V call is TRBV28, the J call TRBJ1-6; D not certain. The V end lost 6 bases, the J end lost 9 bases, and 12 bases lay between the germline ends. The CDR3 runs to 13 residues. Germline V gene lookup returns CDR1 MDHEN and CDR2 SYDVKM. CDR3 sequence (DNA): TGTGCCAGCAGATCAACTCGAGGTTCACCCCTCCACTTT. Translation gives CASRSTRGSPLHF.

The V gene is TRBV12-3 or TRBV12-4, the J gene TRBJ1-3; D is undetermined. The CDR3 is 13 amino acids. With 5 bases removed from V and 9 bases from J, the gap between germline ends came to 14 bases. CDR3 sequence: CASSPTPRSTIYF. CDR3 in DNA: TGTGCCAGCAGTCCGACTCCGAGGAGCACCATATATTTT.

The rearrangement links TRBV20-1 to TRBJ2-7, with D unresolved. CDR1 and CDR2 from the germline V gene are DFQATT and SNEGSKA (reference sequence). The CDR3 contains 10 residues. V gave up 0 bases and J gave up 6 bases, with 3 bases separating them. In DNA form, the CDR3 reads TGCAGTGCTAGAGATCTCGAGCAGTACTTC. Protein product: CSARDLEQYF.

J is TRBJ1-3 and V is TRBV4-3, with D unresolved. Germline CDR1 reads LGHNA; CDR2 reads YSLEER. The CDR3 loop spans 15 amino acids. V lost 1 base and J 0 bases, leaving 7 bases between the germline ends. CDR3 residues: CASSQGVSSGNTIYF. The CDR3 DNA reads TGCGCCAGCAGCCAAGGAGTCAGCTCTGGAAACACCATATATTTT.

The chain links TRBV14 to TRBJ2-2, with D perhaps TRBD1 (6 bases). V was cut by 1 base and J by 4 bases, with 13 bases left in between. The CDR3 spans 16 residues. Germline assignment: CDR1 SGHDN and CDR2 FVKESK. In DNA form, the CDR3 reads TGTGCCAGCAGCCAAGTGTGGGGCAGGGGCACCGGGGAGCTGTTTTTT. Translating gives CASSQVWGRGTGELFF.